One and the same sample provided the 28 T cell receptor beta chains below, sequenced in a study of human T cells and chemical hapten exposure. TCRdb re-analysed the RACE reads in MiXCR, keeping a single row per CDR3 protein. The repertoire holds tens of thousands of distinct CDR3 sequences, with approximately 10% as singletons. Sample time point: patch test 1, 2 weeks after DPC sensitization. Indicated treatment: therapeutic diphenylcyclopropenone sensitization with weekly scalp DPC. This material consisted of whole blood, taken in connection with sensitization to the hapten diphenylcyclopropenone (DPC). The receptors come from an older woman with alopecia areata. Some clones in this sample may be carry-over from other donors' samples.

The J gene is TRBJ2-7, the V gene TRBV20-1; D ambiguous. The CDR3 runs to 13 residues. Germline loops: CDR1 DFQATT, CDR2 SNEGSKA (reference sequence). Between the trimmed V and J ends, which lost 5 bases and 0 bases, there was a span of 11 bases. The CDR3, as DNA: TGCAGTGCTGCCGACCCTTTCTCCTACGAGCAGTACTTC. Amino acid sequence: CSAADPFSYEQYF.

J is TRBJ2-1 and V is TRBV6-6; D possibly corresponds to TRBD1 (5 bases). CDR3 length: 15 residues. CDR1 and CDR2 (germline): MNHNY, SVGAGI (reference sequence). V was clipped by 1 base and J by 11 bases, with 18 bases between them. The CDR3 coding sequence is TGTGCCAGCAGTTACTACCGACAGTTGCAGGATCAGCAGTTCTTC. Translating gives CASSYYRQLQDQQFF.

This clonotype has ten or more counts. The gene calls are TRBV11-2 and TRBJ2-4; perhaps TRBD1 as D (6 bases). Trimming took off 4 bases at V and 0 bases at J, with 16 bases between the two ends. The CDR3 is made up of 17 amino acids. Germline CDR1 is SGHAT and CDR2 is FQNNGV. CDR3 coding DNA: TGTGCCAGCAGCTCTTTAAGGACAGCACTAGCCAAAAACATTCAGTACTTC. This translates into CASSSLRTALAKNIQYF.

This clonotype was counted many times. V and J are TRBV18 and TRBJ1-1, with 10 bases that match TRBD1. Per the germline V gene, CDR1 is KGHSH and CDR2 is LQKENI. CDR3 length equals 17 residues. V lost 4 bases and J lost 2; bases outside the gene matches: 10. CDR3 region: CASSLNPGTGVNTEAFF. CDR3 in DNA: TGTGCCAGCTCACTAAACCCCGGGACAGGGGTTAACACTGAAGCTTTCTTT.

This rearrangement joins TRBV7-2 to TRBJ2-5; perhaps TRBD2 as D (6 bases). The CDR3 totals 14 residues. Trimming took 3 bases from V and 7 from J, leaving 15 bases between them. The V gene's germline CDR1 is SGHTA and CDR2 FQGNSA. DNA of the CDR3: TGTGCCAGCAGCTTCTTACAGGCCGGGGGGACCCAGTACTTC. It is translated as CASSFLQAGGTQYF.

The genes are TRBV7-8 and TRBJ2-5; possible D gene TRBD1, 6 bases. This CDR3 contains 14 residues. Germline V CDR1 and CDR2: SGHVS, FQNEAQ. Trimming shortened V by 1 base and J by 4 bases, and 10 bases separated the two germline ends. The CDR3, as DNA: TGTGCCAGCAGCTTAGAAGGGGGTATAGAGACCCAGTACTTC. Translation gives CASSLEGGIETQYF.

Only a few counts were recorded for this clonotype. The genes are TRBV29-1 and TRBJ2-1, with D uncertain. The V end was cut by 7 bases, the J end by 4 bases, with 11 bases between. The CDR3 is 12 amino acids. The germline V gene has CDR1 SQVTM and CDR2 ANQGSEA. For the CDR3, the DNA is TGCAGCGCCGCGGCTATATACAATGAGCAGTTCTTC. Residues: CSAAAIYNEQFF.

This clonotype was seen at least ten times. The V gene is TRBV10-3, the J gene TRBJ2-3, with 15 positions matching TRBD2. V trimming: 5 bases; J trimming: 7 bases; junction bases outside the gene matches: 10. Per the germline V gene, CDR1 is ENHRY and CDR2 is SYGVKD. The CDR3 consists of 17 residues. CDR3 sequence (DNA): TGTGCCATCAGTCCGGGACTAGCGGGGGGACCCACTAATACGCAGTATTTT. Amino acid sequence: CAISPGLAGGPTNTQYF.

This clonotype was observed a handful of times. The J gene is TRBJ1-5, the V gene TRBV14, with no clear D. The CDR3 covers 13 residues. The germline V gene encodes CDR1 SGHDN and CDR2 FVKESK. The V and J ends lost 0 bases and 6 bases respectively, with 6 bases between them. The CDR3 bases are TGTGCCAGCAGCCAAGATCTCAGTCAGCCCCAGCATTTT. Translation gives CASSQDLSQPQHF.

The V and J genes are TRBV7-8 and TRBJ2-1; 9 bases are shared with TRBD1. The J segment lost 4 bases and the V segment lost 6 bases, leaving 16 bases of the junction unmatched. Germline CDR1 and CDR2: SGHVS and FQNEAQ. This CDR3 is built from 18 residues. The chain's CDR3 is CASSLAGTGTGPYNEQFF. CDR3 sequence (DNA): TGTGCCAGCAGTCTGGCAGGTACTGGGACAGGGCCGTACAATGAGCAGTTCTTC.

The chain has TRBV7-3 and TRBJ2-3; 9 nucleotides agree with TRBD1. Germline V gene data show CDR1 as SGHTA and CDR2 as FQGTGA. The CDR3 contains 14 residues. With V trimmed by 5 bases and J by 1 base, 1 base remained unmatched. The CDR3: CASSRDRGTDTQYF. The CDR3 DNA sequence: TGTGCCAGCAGCCGGGACAGGGGCACAGATACGCAGTATTTT.

This sequence joins TRBV9 and TRBJ1-1; D is undetermined. This CDR3 is built from 13 residues. CDR1 and CDR2 from the germline V gene are SGDLS and YYNGEE. V lost 0 bases to trimming and J lost 3 bases, with 6 bases between them. The CDR3 DNA reads TGTGCCAGCAGCGTAGGCACTCACACTGAAGCTTTCTTT. It encodes CASSVGTHTEAFF.

This clonotype has just a few counts. This chain connects TRBV25-1 to TRBJ2-3; the match to TRBD1 covers 10 bases. Germline CDR1 reads MGHDK; CDR2 reads SYGVNS. V shed 8 bases, J shed 1 base, and the junction held 12 bases outside the gene matches. The CDR3 sequence is 17 residues long. CDR3: CASPTRGQGPCTDTQYF. CDR3 DNA sequence: TGTGCCAGCCCCACCCGGGGACAGGGGCCATGCACAGATACGCAGTATTTT.

This clonotype came up many times. The V call is TRBV13, the J call TRBJ2-3; 13 bases agree with TRBD2. This CDR3 is built from 18 residues. The V gene's germline CDR1 is PRHDT and CDR2 FYEKMQ (reference sequence). V gave up 5 bases and J gave up 1 base; unmatched junction bases: 9. CDR3 sequence: CASSLTSGGPGGTDTQYF. The CDR3 bases are TGTGCCAGCAGCCTGACTAGCGGGGGGCCGGGGGGCACAGATACGCAGTATTTT.

Points on this clonotype: A single base separates this from a much larger clone, so it may be a read error. This rearrangement joins TRBV9 to TRBJ1-4; tentative D call: TRBD1 (6 bases). The CDR3 is 14 residues long. Germline-derived CDR1 and CDR2 are SGDLS and YYNGEE. CDR3 nucleotides: TGTGCCAGCAGCGTAGATACAGGGTCTGAAAAACTGCTTTTT. Its protein is CASSVDTGSEKLLF. Looking up the rest from reference TRBV9 and TRBJ1-4 gives the full variable domain: DSGVTQTPKHLITATGQRVTLRCSPRSGDLSVYWYQQSLDQGLQFLIQYYNGEERAKGNILERFSAQQFPDLHSELNLSSLELGDSALYFCASSVDTGSEKLLFGSGTQLSVL.

This clonotype has only a few counts. J is TRBJ2-7 and V is TRBV2, with D possibly TRBD1 on 5 matching bases. The germline CDR1 and CDR2 sequences are SNHLY and FYNNEI. The CDR3 has 13 amino acids. Trimming shortened V by 6 bases and J by 2 bases, and 11 bases separated the two germline ends. CDR3 residues: CASRNTRAYEQYF. For the CDR3, the DNA is TGTGCCAGCAGGAACACCAGGGCCTACGAGCAGTACTTC.

In its sample, this clonotype was seen many times. V and J are TRBV12-3 or TRBV12-4 and TRBJ1-1, with D perhaps matching TRBD1 (6 bases). Trimming left V 6 bases short and J 1 base short, with 12 bases between. The CDR3 runs to 14 residues. As DNA, the CDR3 is TGTGCCAGCAGCCCTGACAGGACGAACACTGAAGCTTTCTTT. Its translation is CASSPDRTNTEAFF.

This clonotype was observed at least ten times. In DNA, the CDR3 is TGTGCCAGCAGCCAGGGGATGGGGAATACGCAGTATTTT. This gives the protein CASSQGMGNTQYF. The chain combines TRBV3-1 with TRBJ2-3; D call uncertain. The CDR3 is 13 residues long. The V end lost 3 bases, the J end lost 7 bases, and 11 bases lay between the germline ends. Per the germline V gene, CDR1 is LGHDT and CDR2 is YNNKEL (reference sequence).

Details on this clonotype: This clone may be a read error of a much larger clone one base away. The rearrangement joins TRBV5-4 to TRBJ2-1; no firm D call. The end of the DNA is better explained by TRBJ2-7, so the J call may be wrong. The CDR3 loop spans 14 amino acids. In germline, CDR1 is SGHNT, CDR2 YYREEE (reference sequence). The CDR3 DNA is TGTGCCAGCCAAGTCGTTGGCTCCTACAATGAGCAGTACTTC. Amino acid sequence: CASQVVGSYNEQYF.

This clonotype appeared many times. The chain uses TRBV12-3 or TRBV12-4 and TRBJ1-5, with 7 bases lining up with TRBD1. With 2 bases clipped from V and 9 bases from J, the junction kept 10 bases outside the gene matches. The CDR3 is 15 amino acids. The chain's CDR3 is CASSLSSTGRMPQHF. For the CDR3, the DNA is TGTGCCAGCAGTTTAAGTTCGACAGGGAGAATGCCCCAGCATTTT.

This clonotype has a handful of counts. The chain combines TRBV18 with TRBJ2-3; no clear D. V lost 4 bases, J lost 4 bases, and 12 bases lay in between. The length of the CDR3 is 14 residues. Germline assignment: CDR1 KGHSH and CDR2 LQKENI. The CDR3 loop is CASSQRDLADTQYF. The CDR3 DNA is TGTGCCAGCTCACAGCGAGATTTAGCAGATACGCAGTATTTT.

The chain carries TRBV7-2 and TRBJ2-7; possibly TRBD2 for D (5 bases). This CDR3 contains 13 residues. Germline V gives CDR1 SGHTA, CDR2 FQGNSA. Deletions cut 5 bases from V and 3 bases from J, with 11 bases between. The CDR3: CASSPGSIYEQYF. The CDR3 DNA reads TGTGCCAGCAGCCCGGGATCCATCTACGAGCAGTACTTC. Based on the CDR3 plus reference TRBV7-2 and TRBJ2-7, the full variable domain is GAGVSQSPSNKVTEKGKDVELRCDPISGHTALYWYRQSLGQGLEFLIYFQGNSAPDKSGLPSDRFSAERTGGSVSTLTIQRTQQEDSAVYLCASSPGSIYEQYFGPGTRLTVT.

This clonotype was detected only a few times. The chain recombines TRBV21-1 with TRBJ2-2; the listed D gene, TRBD1, was not tested against the DNA. TRBV21-1 is recorded as a pseudogene. This CDR3 spans 13 amino acids. The CDR3: CASSKPLRGELFF. CDR3 bases: TGTGCCAGCAGCAAACCCCTGAGAGGGGAGCTGTTTTTT.

This clonotype was seen more than once but under ten times. The chain uses TRBV18 and TRBJ1-5, with 9 nucleotides matching TRBD1. J gave up 3 bases and V 2 bases, and 2 bases lay outside the gene matches. The CDR3 runs to 15 residues. CDR1 KGHSH and CDR2 LQKENI come from the germline V gene. The CDR3 region is CASSPGTGTNQPQHF. The CDR3 nucleotides are TGTGCCAGCTCACCAGGGACAGGGACCAATCAGCCCCAGCATTTT.

The chain couples TRBV29-1 to TRBJ2-3; D may be TRBD1 or TRBD2 (6 bases each). This CDR3 region has 15 residues. CDR1 and CDR2 from the germline V gene are SQVTM and ANQGSEA. Trimming removed 1 base from V and 2 bases from J, with 13 bases in between. The CDR3 coding sequence is TGCAGCGTTGAAGTCAGGGGAGGAATCACAGATACGCAGTATTTT. Protein product: CSVEVRGGITDTQYF.

This clonotype was observed a few times. V usage is TRBV20-1 and J usage is TRBJ1-6; TRBD1 aligns across 8 bases. Losses at the gene ends were 6 bases for V and 9 bases for J; bases not matched to a gene: 7. The CDR3 consists of 13 residues. Looked up from germline, CDR1 is DFQATT and CDR2 is SNEGSKA (reference sequence). CDR3 residues: CSATGTGRSPLHF. CDR3 coding DNA: TGCAGTGCCACAGGGACAGGTCGTTCACCCCTCCACTTT.

This clonotype came up many times. This chain connects TRBV14 to TRBJ2-1; TRBD1 is a possible D gene (5 bases). Looked up from germline, CDR1 is SGHDN and CDR2 is FVKESK. Deletions cut 0 bases from V and 3 bases from J, with 12 bases between. This CDR3 is built from 16 residues. CDR3 loop: CASSQELGRGYNEQFF. CDR3 in DNA: TGTGCCAGCAGCCAAGAGCTGGGTAGGGGCTACAATGAGCAGTTCTTC. Full variable domain (outside the CDR3, taken from reference TRBV14 and TRBJ2-1): EAGVTQFPSHSVIEKGQTVTLRCDPISGHDNLYWYRRVMGKEIKFLLHFVKESKQDESGMPNNRFLAERTGGTYSTLKVQPAELEDSGVYFCASSQELGRGYNEQFFGPGTRLTVL.

The DNA of the CDR3 is TGCGCCAGCAGCCAAGTTCAGGTAACCCGCGGCTATGGCTACACCTTC. It specifies CASSQVQVTRGYGYTF. The chain couples TRBV4-1 to TRBJ1-2; no definite D call. The CDR3 runs 16 residues. V lost 1 base to trimming and J lost 4 bases, with 16 bases between them. CDR1 MGHRA and CDR2 YSYEKL come from the germline V gene.